A single sample is the source of the 5 T cell receptor beta chains below, sequenced in a study of diagnostic markers for celiac disease. TCRdb derives one entry per CDR3 protein from the reads, leaving out DNA. Its table lists more than 7,500 distinct CDR3 sequences. The sample consisted of either unsorted cells or a sorted T cell fraction (not recorded which). The receptors derive from a human donor. This table probably holds off-target reads from a library built for another chain.

This chain connects TRBV27 to TRBJ2-5; the D call of TRBD1 rests on TCRdb alone, since no DNA is present to check it. CDR3 size: 14 residues. Germline CDR1 MNHEY, CDR2 SMNVEV (reference sequence). This CDR3 is CASSPRAVGETQYF.

This CDR3 reads CASSLSGGHRSNEQFF. The rearrangement joins TRBV12-3 or TRBV12-4 to TRBJ2-1; as DNA is missing, the TRBD1 call by TCRdb cannot be tested. CDR3 length equals 16 residues.

The chain couples TRBV5-5 to TRBJ2-1; the D call of TRBD1 rests on TCRdb alone, since no DNA is present to check it. The CDR3 is 12 amino acids. The germline CDR1 and CDR2 sequences are SGHKS and YYEKEE (reference sequence). CDR3 residues: CASSLADPHPFF. The whole variable domain, filled in from reference TRBV5-5 and TRBJ2-1, reads DAGVTQSPTHLIKTRGQQVTLRCSPISGHKSVSWYQQVLGQGPQFIFQYYEKEERGRGNFPDRFSARQFPNYSSELNVNALLLGDSALYLCASSLADPHPFFGPGTRLTVL.

According to its frequency, this clonotype is medium-sized. The chain couples TRBV18 to TRBJ1-2. This CDR3 contains 12 residues. Germline V gene lookup returns CDR1 KGHSH and CDR2 LQKENI. CDR3: CASSPGNYGYTF.

This clonotype is called medium-sized (0.01 to 0.1%) based on its frequency. CDR3 sequence: CASSFGSDTQYF. The rearrangement uses TRBV7-6 and TRBJ2-3. CDR3 size: 12 residues. Per germline, CDR1 SGHVS and CDR2 FNYEAQ. Variable domain in full (rest from reference TRBV7-6 and TRBJ2-3): GAGVSQSPRYKVTKRGQDVALRCDPISGHVSLYWYRQALGQGPEFLTYFNYEAQQDKSGLPNDRFSAERPEGSISTLTIQRTEQRDSAMYRCASSFGSDTQYFGPGTRLTVL.